Here is one T cell receptor beta chain with its context. Its antigen is as yet unknown. Profiling relied on immunoSEQ multiplex PCR, and the TCRdb table lists in-frame clones only, not all of them. The table lists approximately 440,000 clones, 75% to 80% of them singletons. The sample originates from a study of shared clonotypes between healthy human individuals. The CDR3 sequence is 14 residues long. Germline assignment: CDR1 MDHEN and CDR2 SYDVKM. V dropped 5 bases and J dropped 8; count of bases not matched to a gene: 3. Findings and limits, study-wide: The sole specimen, blood, was sampled, and tissue repertoires likely differ.

V usage is TRBV28 and J usage is TRBJ2-1, with 13 bases lining up with TRBD2. Sequencing input: PBMCs. The TCR was taken from a woman aged 40 to 50 in good health. Some clones in this sample may be carry-over from other donors' samples. The CDR3 DNA sequence: TGTGCCAGCAGTCGGACTAGCGGGAGTCATGAGCAGTTCTTC. Amino acids: CASSRTSGSHEQFF.